Listed here are 27 T cell receptor beta chains from one sample, sequenced in a study of blood T cell repertoires in COVID-19. Data came from immunoSEQ multiplex PCR; TCRdb stores just in-frame clones and leaves some out. The sample lists about 360,000 clones, around nine tenths seen once, with about 7.6% in the top ten. Source material: peripheral blood. The receptors were gathered from a woman in her fifties or sixties with COVID-19, enrolled during active disease.

V usage is TRBV7-2 and J usage is TRBJ1-1; a weak D match, TRBD1 (5 bases). CDR1 and CDR2 from the germline V gene are SGHTA and FQGNSA. The V end was cut by 6 bases, the J end by 4 bases, with 21 bases between. CDR3 length: 16 amino acids. The CDR3 DNA is TGTGCCAGCAGTTCCCAACCGGGGGGAAAGGGCACTGAAGCTTTCTTT. The encoded protein is CASSSQPGGKGTEAFF.

V gene TRBV10-1 combines with J gene TRBJ2-4; 7 positions agree with TRBD1. CDR1 is WNHNN, CDR2 SYGVQD, per germline (reference sequence). CDR3 length: 18 residues. V lost 7 bases to trimming and J lost 0 bases; unmatched junction nucleotides: 15. CDR3 region: CASTLEGARPLAKNIQYF. For the CDR3, the DNA is TGCGCCAGCACCCTCGAGGGGGCTCGGCCTCTAGCCAAAAACATTCAGTACTTC.

This clone came up a few times. The chain uses TRBV7-2 and TRBJ1-2, with a possible D match to TRBD1 (5 bases). The CDR3 is 12 residues long. V was shortened by 1 base and J by 7 bases, with 7 bases between the two germline ends. Germline-derived CDR1 and CDR2 are SGHTA and FQGNSA. DNA of the CDR3: TGTGCCAGCAGCTTAGAAGGGGTTGGCTACACCTTC. It encodes CASSLEGVGYTF.

The chain is built from TRBV2 and TRBJ1-6; D possibly corresponds to TRBD1 (5 bases). The CDR3 covers 15 residues. Looked up from germline, CDR1 is SNHLY and CDR2 is FYNNEI. The V and J ends lost 1 base and 7 bases respectively, with 11 bases between them. Written as DNA, the CDR3 is TGTGCCAGCAGTGAAGTGGGGGGTAGGAATTCACCCCTCCACTTT. Amino acids: CASSEVGGRNSPLHF.

The chain uses TRBV2 and TRBJ2-5; tentatively, D is TRBD1 (5 bases). The CDR3 is 15 residues long. The ends were cut back, 10 bases at V and 3 bases at J, with 21 bases in the middle. Germline V gives CDR1 SNHLY, CDR2 FYNNEI. CDR3 nucleotides: TGTGCCACCCTCAAGGACACCCAAGGGGAAGAGACCCAGTACTTC. Translating it yields CATLKDTQGEETQYF.

The chain uses TRBV5-4 and TRBJ1-2, with D uncertain. Germline-derived CDR1 and CDR2 are SGHNT and YYREEE (reference sequence). The V end was cut by 0 bases, the J end by 4 bases, with 16 bases between. The CDR3 loop spans 16 amino acids. Here the CDR3 reads CASSLASRVQSYGYTF. CDR3 nucleotide sequence: TGTGCCAGCAGCTTGGCCTCGAGGGTGCAATCCTATGGCTACACCTTC.

The CDR3 sequence: CASSPGQGAGGQPQHF. As DNA, the CDR3 is TGTGCCAGCAGTCCGGGACAGGGGGCCGGGGGTCAGCCCCAGCATTTT. V and J are TRBV28 and TRBJ1-5; 12 nucleotides match TRBD1. Germline V gene lookup returns CDR1 MDHEN and CDR2 SYDVKM. V trimming: 5 bases; J trimming: 6 bases; junction bases outside the gene matches: 8. The CDR3 sequence is 16 residues long.

This CDR3 reads CAWRPQLTGNTEAFF. In DNA form, the CDR3 reads TGTGCCTGGAGACCACAATTGACAGGGAACACTGAAGCTTTCTTT. V and J are TRBV30 and TRBJ1-1; weak D call: TRBD1 (6 bases). V was trimmed by 3 bases and J by 1 base, leaving 15 bases between them. Germline V lookup: CDR1 GTSNPN, CDR2 SVGIG (reference sequence). The CDR3 length is 15 residues.

The sample holds a few counts of this clone. The rearrangement uses TRBV30 and TRBJ2-5, with D hard to call. The CDR3 has 15 amino acids. V was shortened by 3 bases and J by 0 bases, with 14 bases between the two germline ends. CDR1 GTSNPN and CDR2 SVGIG come from the germline V gene (reference sequence). The CDR3 loop is CAWRERDPDQETQYF. DNA of the CDR3: TGTGCCTGGAGGGAGAGAGATCCCGACCAAGAGACCCAGTACTTC.

This rearrangement joins TRBV7-8 to TRBJ2-1; TRBD2 agrees at 7 bases. Germline lookup yields CDR1 SGHVS and CDR2 FQNEAQ. The V segment lost 1 base and the J segment 4 bases; nucleotides outside the gene matches: 4. The CDR3 has 15 amino acids. The DNA of the CDR3 is TGTGCCAGCAGCTTAGGGCGGGGGACGTACAATGAGCAGTTCTTC. It specifies CASSLGRGTYNEQFF.

The genes are TRBV20-1 and TRBJ2-7, with D possibly TRBD1 on 5 matching bases. Germline CDR1 DFQATT, CDR2 SNEGSKA (reference sequence). Between the trimmed V and J ends, which lost 2 bases and 4 bases, there was a span of 6 bases. The CDR3 spans 11 residues. The CDR3 nucleotides are TGCAGTGCTAGAAGACAGTACGAGCAGTACTTC. Translated, it gives CSARRQYEQYF.

The rearrangement joins TRBV19 to TRBJ2-7, with D maybe TRBD2 (5 bases). CDR3 length equals 15 residues. CDR1 and CDR2 from the germline V gene are LNHDA and SQIVND (reference sequence). With 5 bases removed from V and 2 bases from J, the gap between germline ends came to 16 bases. The CDR3 DNA sequence: TGTGCCAGTAGTGTCTCGAGGGATCGAGCCTACGAGCAGTACTTC. Its translation: CASSVSRDRAYEQYF.

V is TRBV18 and J is TRBJ1-5; a weak D match, TRBD1 (6 bases). The CDR3 consists of 15 residues. Trimming stripped 0 bases from V and 1 base from J, with 7 bases between. CDR1 and CDR2 from the germline V gene are KGHSH and LQKENI. The CDR3 protein is CASSPPGASNQPQHF. The DNA of the CDR3 is TGTGCCAGCTCACCACCGGGGGCGAGCAATCAGCCCCAGCATTTT.

This sequence joins TRBV3-1 (or the pseudogene TRBV3-2) and TRBJ2-2, with D perhaps matching TRBD1 (6 bases). The CDR3 covers 15 residues. The V and J ends lost 3 bases and 0 bases respectively, with 8 bases between them. The germline V gene encodes CDR1 LGHDT and CDR2 YNNKEL (reference sequence). CDR3 sequence: CASSQRGTNTGELFF. The CDR3 DNA sequence: TGTGCCAGCAGCCAGAGGGGGACGAACACCGGGGAGCTGTTTTTT.

This chain connects TRBV5-1 to TRBJ1-2, with 9 bases matching TRBD1. Germline V gene sequence: CDR1 SGHRS, CDR2 YFSETQ. This CDR3 is built from 15 residues. V shed 4 bases and J 3 bases; nucleotides not matched to a gene: 7. The CDR3 spells CASSITGGADYGYTF. The DNA of the CDR3 is TGCGCCAGCAGCATTACAGGGGGCGCCGACTATGGCTACACCTTC.

The chain uses TRBV7-2 and TRBJ1-2; D remains unclear. Germline V CDR1 and CDR2: SGHTA, FQGNSA. CDR3 size: 14 residues. V was cut by 1 base and J by 4 bases, with 10 bases left in between. CDR3 nucleotide sequence: TGTGCCAGCAGCTTAGTACGGGGTGGCTATGGCTACACCTTC. Translating gives CASSLVRGGYGYTF. Using reference TRBV7-2 and TRBJ1-2 for the parts outside the CDR3, the full variable domain is GAGVSQSPSNKVTEKGKDVELRCDPISGHTALYWYRQSLGQGLEFLIYFQGNSAPDKSGLPSDRFSAERTGGSVSTLTIQRTQQEDSAVYLCASSLVRGGYGYTFGSGTRLTVV.

The gene calls are TRBV5-3 and TRBJ1-2; D perhaps matches TRBD1 (6 bases). TRBV5-3 is given ORF status, its function remaining uncertain. V was cut by 4 bases and J by 3 bases, with 22 bases left in between. This CDR3 has 17 residues. The DNA for the CDR3 is TGTGCCAGAAGCATATGGCAGAAACAGGGTTTCGACTATGGCTACACCTTC. Translation gives CARSIWQKQGFDYGYTF.

The J gene is TRBJ1-5, the V gene TRBV11-3, with D perhaps matching TRBD1 (5 bases). The CDR3 sequence is 19 residues long. Germline V lookup: CDR1 SGHNT, CDR2 YENEEA. CDR3 sequence: CAGASSLPFWCYSNQPQHF. CDR3 DNA sequence: TGTGCAGGGGCCAGCAGCTTGCCCTTTTGGTGTTATAGCAATCAGCCCCAGCATTTT.

V is TRBV12-3 or TRBV12-4 and J is TRBJ1-5; D is uncertain. CDR3 length: 12 residues. V was clipped by 4 bases and J by 5 bases, with 6 bases between them. CDR3 in amino acids: CASSYQYQPQHF. The CDR3, as DNA: TGTGCCAGCAGTTACCAGTATCAGCCCCAGCATTTT.

V and J are TRBV10-3 and TRBJ2-5; 10 nucleotides line up with TRBD2. The J segment lost 6 bases and the V segment lost 2 bases, leaving 6 bases of the junction unmatched. The CDR3 sequence is 15 residues long. The V gene's germline CDR1 is ENHRY and CDR2 SYGVKD. CDR3 loop: CAISEGGLASQTQYF. The CDR3 nucleotides are TGTGCCATCAGTGAGGGGGGACTAGCGTCACAGACCCAGTACTTC.

The chain employs TRBV25-1 and TRBJ2-1; D gene unclear. Germline CDR1 MGHDK, CDR2 SYGVNS. Trimming stripped 6 bases from V and 7 bases from J, with 13 bases between. This CDR3 region has 13 residues. The CDR3 DNA follows: TGTGCCAGCAGGGCACCTCTTGGTAATGAGCAGTTCTTC. Residues: CASRAPLGNEQFF.

V usage is TRBV7-6 and J usage is TRBJ2-1; 7 bases match TRBD2. J was trimmed by 9 bases and V by 2 bases; bases with no gene match: 10. The germline CDR1 and CDR2 sequences are SGHVS and FNYEAQ. The CDR3 spans 15 residues. The CDR3 coding sequence is TGTGCCAGCAGCTTAAGCGGGGTGACCTGGGGTGAGCAGTTCTTC. Its protein product is CASSLSGVTWGEQFF.

This chain links TRBV7-9 with TRBJ2-7; D possibly corresponds to TRBD1 (6 bases). Trimming shortened V by 5 bases and J by 6 bases, and 11 bases separated the two germline ends. CDR1 SEHNR and CDR2 FQNEAQ come from the germline V gene (reference sequence). This CDR3 spans 12 amino acids. CDR3 sequence: CASSATGPEQYF. CDR3 bases: TGTGCCAGCAGCGCCACAGGGCCCGAGCAGTACTTC. The full variable domain, its missing parts supplied by reference TRBV7-9 and TRBJ2-7, is DTGVSQNPRHKITKRGQNVTFRCDPISEHNRLYWYRQTLGQGPEFLTYFQNEAQLEKSRLLSDRFSAERPKGSFSTLEIQRTEQGDSAMYLCASSATGPEQYFGPGTRLTVT.

The chain employs TRBV27 and TRBJ2-1; the match to TRBD2 covers 12 bases. Germline CDR1 is MNHEY and CDR2 is SMNVEV (reference sequence). J lost 1 base, V lost 5 bases, and 6 bases had no gene match. This CDR3 contains 17 residues. In DNA, the CDR3 is TGTGCCAGCAGTAAATACGGGACTAGCGGGTCCTACAATGAGCAGTTCTTC. Its translation is CASSKYGTSGSYNEQFF.

The V gene is TRBV21-1, the J gene TRBJ2-7; TRBD1, as called in the table, went unchecked against the DNA. TRBV21-1 is a documented pseudogene. This CDR3 has 17 residues. The CDR3 bases are TGTGCCAGCAGCAAAGCCGTATCCGGGACAGGGAACGACGAGCAGTACTTC. Protein sequence: CASSKAVSGTGNDEQYF.

This clone was seen once. The chain has TRBV6-6 and TRBJ2-1, with TRBD1 as a possible D gene (6 bases). The V gene lost 5 bases and the J gene lost 0 bases, with 17 bases spanning the gap. The CDR3 covers 17 residues. Germline V CDR1 and CDR2: MNHNY, SVGAGI (reference sequence). The CDR3 DNA follows: TGTGCCAGCAGTCGAAGACAGGCCCAAACCTCCTACAATGAGCAGTTCTTC. This translates into CASSRRQAQTSYNEQFF.

Only one count was recorded for this clone. The chain carries TRBV3-1 (or the pseudogene TRBV3-2) and TRBJ1-4; no reliable D call. V was shortened by 3 bases and J by 8 bases, with 25 bases between the two germline ends. The CDR3 totals 18 residues. Germline assignment: CDR1 LGHDT and CDR2 YNNKEL (reference sequence). The CDR3 nucleotides are TGTGCCAGCAGCCACGACTCCCTCCTTAAGCACCCAAAGGAAAAACTGTTTTTT. This translates into CASSHDSLLKHPKEKLFF.